This T cell receptor beta chain was observed in a study of cytotoxic CD8 clonotypes in ibrutinib-treated CLL (dated by TCRdb to the early 2020s). Regarding the complete study: The cohort included roughly 15 treatment-naive and 11 relapsed/refractory patients; roughly 17 were IGHV unmutated. Cryopreserved peripheral blood mononuclear cells were collected at three points: before therapy, at response, and at either sustained remission or disease progression. Longitudinal samples were available for about 30% of the roughly 86 trial participants. Partial responses were observed in about 25 patients and complete responses in 2; after a median follow-up of around 64 months, remission was maintained in approximately 14 patients and progression was observed in 12. Response samples were obtained after a median of approximately twelve months of treatment, with a range of roughly 6 to 40 months. On average, each sample yielded about 250,000 productive templates and 94,082 productive rearrangements. All remission and progressive disease samples were collected while patients were still receiving ibrutinib. The paper as a whole reports these results and caveats: Public clonotypes were rare and either shrank or stayed stable during treatment, and the rise in clonality at ibrutinib response reflected expansion of private clonotypes. At baseline, clonality was higher than in age-matched healthy donors and showed a strong correlation with circulating CD8+ T-cell counts. At ibrutinib response clonality went up, during sustained remission it held steady, and at progression it dropped back toward baseline. Sustained-remission and progressing patients did not have matched sampling times, and lymph node repertoires were not examined.

This specimen's time point label, per the study, means: approximately 2 years on ibrutinib. For TCR beta library preparation, about 2 micrograms of genomic DNA was extracted from cryopreserved PBMCs. Longitudinal blood samples from CLL patients receiving ibrutinib monotherapy were subjected to high-throughput TCR beta sequencing. The patients took part in an open-label, single-center phase 2 trial of ibrutinib monotherapy. On a MiSeq, deep resolution sequencing aimed for a depth between 1 in 1 million and 1 in 200,000 T cells, with each clonotype covered about 9.9x on average. TCR beta libraries were generated with the immunoSEQ hsTCRB Kit. The study's processing was this. The data were analyzed with ImmunoSEQ Analyzer and ImmunoSEQ Data Assistant, and V, D and J gene assignments followed IMGT definitions. Clonality, which ranges from 0 to 1, was calculated as one minus the normalized Shannon entropy of productive rearrangement frequencies. Public clonotype analysis was restricted to overrepresented clonotypes comprising at least 0.05% of each patient's repertoire. Some 14 age-matched healthy donor repertoires from immuneACCESS served as clonality controls. TCRdb stores this immuneACCESS table with in-frame sequences only. Part of the clones is absent; in the studies checked, under half of the shortfall reflects unresolved V genes, and no reason is known for the rest. That table furnishes V, J and clone size, whereas the DNA furnished D and trimming. In this sample the table shows approximately 130,000 clones, approximately 80% of which occur a single time. In total, the top ten clones hold around 3% of the sample.

To note about this clone: Its cognate antigen has yet to be identified. Qualities for individual bases were not recorded, and no much larger clone is one base off.

The junction carries 10 bases between V and J, which are trimmed by 0 bases and 8 bases respectively. From cysteine to phenylalanine, the CDR3 is 13 amino acids long. Just the 39-base CDR3 DNA is kept, in frame starting at base 1. The germline V gene (reference sequence) supplies CDR1 LNHDA and CDR2 SQIVND. This clonotype was obtained from a human donor with chronic lymphocytic leukemia. The rearrangement combines TRBV19 with TRBJ1-1; the D gene is perhaps TRBD1, from 6 matching bases. The sample consisted of PBMCs, taken after 24 months of ibrutinib treatment. DNA sequence: TGTGCCAGTAGTATAGATCAGGGGACCGAAGCTTTCTTT. Its protein product is CASSIDQGTEAFF. Where the CDR3 stops, the reference TRBV19 and TRBJ1-1 genes take over; the full variable domain is DGGITQSPKYLFRKEGQNVTLSCEQNLNHDAMYWYRQDPGQGLRLIYYSQIVNDFQKGDIAEGYSVSREKKESFPLTVTSAQKNPTAFYLCASSIDQGTEAFFGQGTRLTVV.